The clone carrying this T cell receptor (beta chain) occurred many times. The target antigen is unknown. These data originate in a study of naive and memory T cell subsets. Notes on the study in general: Each distinct alpha or beta sequence counts as one clonotype. RNA-based TCR counts may shift with T cell activation and differentiation.

Cells stained for CD3, CD4, CD8, CD45RA, CD27 and viability were sorted into four CD45RA/CD27 subsets. With 5 bases removed from V and 7 bases from J, the gap between germline ends came to 18 bases. The CDR3 runs to 15 residues. CDR1 and CDR2 (germline): SEHNR, FQNEAQ (reference sequence). An equimolar mix of two oligonucleotides served as the beta constant-region primer for TRBC1 and TRBC2. The cDNA 3' end received a ligated single-stranded oligonucleotide carrying the SP2 primer and a 12-nucleotide UMI. TCRdb independently ran MiXCR on the UMI-ligation and nested PCR reads; one entry per CDR3 protein. In the table there are 25,000 to 30,000 distinct CDR3 sequences, about 10% of which are singletons.

The sample taken for sequencing was effector memory CD4+ T cells from blood. The subset: effector memory, CD45RA- CD27-. This chain uses TRBV7-9 with TRBJ2-1; maybe TRBD2 (6 bases). The TCR comes from a human donor in good health. The CDR3: CASSPYTPEGNEQFF. In DNA form, the CDR3 reads TGTGCCAGCAGCCCTTACACGCCGGAGGGGAATGAGCAGTTCTTC.